This note documents a single TCR beta chain sequence. Its target is unknown. Researchers ran the PCR with 60 Vbeta and 13 Jbeta primers. Generated by immunoSEQ multiplex PCR, the TCRdb table keeps only in-frame clones and is missing some. The sample has approximately 150,000 clones, roughly 66% seen once. These data are taken from a study of cytomegalovirus exposure and HLA in healthy donors. Study background: T cells numbering about 200 million yielded 90 million to 140 million unique TCR beta sequences in an earlier analysis. Overall study results and limits: Productive rates of about 87% or about 30% were seen for most TCR beta V segments in an earlier analysis. Immune exposure data for these donors was limited to CMV serostatus.

CDR1 and CDR2 from the germline V gene are SEHNR and FQNEAQ (reference sequence). The CDR3 loop spans 15 amino acids. After removal of 4 bases from V and 8 bases from J, the junction contained 12 bases not matched to a gene. This cohort consisted of healthy bone marrow donors. This TCR was recovered from a woman aged 60-70 years in good health and CMV-seronegative. Sequencing used PBMCs. The gene calls are TRBV7-9 and TRBJ2-7; the match to TRBD1 covers 9 bases. The CDR3 is CASSSPGQGIPKQYF. The CDR3 nucleotides are TGTGCCAGCAGCTCCCCGGGACAGGGAATCCCCAAGCAGTACTTC. Drawing the rest from reference TRBV7-9 and TRBJ2-7, the complete variable domain is DTGVSQNPRHKITKRGQNVTFRCDPISEHNRLYWYRQTLGQGPEFLTYFQNEAQLEKSRLLSDRFSAERPKGSFSTLEIQRTEQGDSAMYLCASSSPGQGIPKQYFGPGTRLTVT.